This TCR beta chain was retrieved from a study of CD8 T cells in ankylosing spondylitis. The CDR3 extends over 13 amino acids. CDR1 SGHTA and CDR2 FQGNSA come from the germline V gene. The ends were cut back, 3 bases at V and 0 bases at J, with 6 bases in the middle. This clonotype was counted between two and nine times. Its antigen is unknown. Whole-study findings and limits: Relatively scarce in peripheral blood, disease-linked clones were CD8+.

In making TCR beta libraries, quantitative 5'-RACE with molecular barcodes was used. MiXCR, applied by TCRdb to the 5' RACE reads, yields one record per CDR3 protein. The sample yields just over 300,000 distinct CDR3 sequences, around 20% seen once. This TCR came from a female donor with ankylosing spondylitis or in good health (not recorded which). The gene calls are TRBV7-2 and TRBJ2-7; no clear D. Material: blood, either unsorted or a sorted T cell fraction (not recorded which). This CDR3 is CASSLASSYEQYF. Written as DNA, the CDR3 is TGTGCCAGCAGCTTGGCTAGCTCCTACGAGCAGTACTTC.